The clone carrying this T cell receptor (beta chain) was seen a single time. Antigen unknown. The data stem from a study of T cell responses to AZD1222 COVID-19 vaccine. In the study overall: Second-dose schedules of about 4 or about 12 weeks were combined. Study outcomes and limitations: With two AZD1222 doses given, Spike-specific TCR breadth and depth both rose. Donors skewed white British and female; clonal diversity was possibly underestimated. Baseline antibody screening turned up just six seropositive AZD1222 recipients.

Germline lookup yields CDR1 LNHDA and CDR2 SQIVND (reference sequence). Unmatched junction bases numbered 11, after V lost 5 bases and J lost 6 bases. There are 15 residues in the CDR3. Profiled with immunoSEQ multiplex PCR; TCRdb holds only in-frame clones, not every one. The sample yields approximately 140,000 clones, roughly 91% seen once. The specimen was peripheral blood, collected on day 0 of AZD1222 vaccination. This sequence joins TRBV19 and TRBJ1-1; 8 nucleotides agree with TRBD1. This clonotype originated in an adult in good health. As DNA, the CDR3 is TGTGCCAGTAGTCTCGGGACAGGCTCTTGGCCTGAAGCTTTCTTT. This gives the protein CASSLGTGSWPEAFF.